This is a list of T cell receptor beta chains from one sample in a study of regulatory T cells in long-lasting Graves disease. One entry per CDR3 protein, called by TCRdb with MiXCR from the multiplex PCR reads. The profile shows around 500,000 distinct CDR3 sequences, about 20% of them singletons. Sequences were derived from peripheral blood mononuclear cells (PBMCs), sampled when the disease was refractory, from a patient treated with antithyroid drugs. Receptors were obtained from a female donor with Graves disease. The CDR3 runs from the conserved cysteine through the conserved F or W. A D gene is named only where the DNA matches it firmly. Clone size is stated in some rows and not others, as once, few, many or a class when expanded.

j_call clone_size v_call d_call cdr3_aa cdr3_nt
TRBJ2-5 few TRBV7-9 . CASSTRWETQYF TGTGCCAGCTCGACTAGGTGGGAGACCCAGTACTTC
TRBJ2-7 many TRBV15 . CATSIYRGRGDEQYF TGTGCCACCAGCATCTACAGGGGAAGGGGGGACGAGCAGTACTTC
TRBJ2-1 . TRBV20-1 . CSAHQTVGDEQFF TGCAGCGCCCATCAGACAGTGGGGGATGAGCAGTTCTTC
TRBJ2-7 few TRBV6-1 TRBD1 CASLLGQGAHEQYF TGTGCCAGCCTACTGGGGCAGGGGGCGCACGAGCAGTACTTC
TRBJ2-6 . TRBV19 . CASSRTPRTPYVLTF TGTGCCAGTAGTCGAACCCCCCGGACCCCGTACGTCCTGACTTTC
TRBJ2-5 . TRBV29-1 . CSVELALQETQYF TGCAGCGTTGAACTAGCTCTCCAGGAGACCCAGTACTTC
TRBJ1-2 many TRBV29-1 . CSVVLGYGYTF TGCAGCGTTGTTCTCGGCTATGGCTACACCTTC
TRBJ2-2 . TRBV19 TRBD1 CASSRPGTANTGELFF TGTGCCAGTAGTCGACCCGGGACAGCGAACACCGGGGAGCTGTTTTTT
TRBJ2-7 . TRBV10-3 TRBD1 CAISDGGSGTGRSEQYF TGTGCCATCAGTGACGGCGGTTCCGGGACAGGTCGCTCCGAGCAGTACTTC
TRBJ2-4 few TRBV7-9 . CASSFRVGSDIQYF TGTGCCAGCAGCTTTAGGGTCGGTTCGGACATTCAGTACTTC
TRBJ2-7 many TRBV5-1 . CASGTSPTYEQYF TGCGCCAGCGGGACTTCACCGACCTACGAGCAGTACTTC
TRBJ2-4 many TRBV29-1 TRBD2 CSAPDPLAGNIQYF TGCAGCGCCCCTGATCCACTAGCGGGAAACATTCAGTACTTC
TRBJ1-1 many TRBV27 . CASSGAGVSEAFF TGTGCCAGCAGTGGTGCGGGAGTAAGTGAAGCTTTCTTT
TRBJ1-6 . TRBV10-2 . CASSESVGVSPLHF TGCGCCAGCAGTGAGTCGGTGGGGGTGTCACCCCTCCACTTT
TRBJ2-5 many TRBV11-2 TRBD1 CASSLRDRGKTQYF TGTGCCAGCAGCTTAAGGGACAGGGGCAAGACCCAGTACTTC
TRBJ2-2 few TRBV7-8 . CASSLGVTTGTGELFF TGTGCCAGCAGCTTAGGAGTTACAACAGGGACCGGGGAGCTGTTTTTT
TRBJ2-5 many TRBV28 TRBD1 CASSLSWTGGETQYF TGTGCCAGCAGTTTGAGCTGGACAGGGGGAGAGACCCAGTACTTC
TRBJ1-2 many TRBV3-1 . CASSPSGNRYGYTF TGTGCCAGCAGCCCATCTGGGAATAGGTATGGCTACACCTTC
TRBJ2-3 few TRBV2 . CASRSGDTQYF TGTGCCAGCAGAAGCGGGGATACGCAGTATTTT
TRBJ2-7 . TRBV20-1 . CSARDPGLSPYEQYF TGCAGTGCTAGAGATCCGGGACTTTCACCCTACGAGCAGTACTTC
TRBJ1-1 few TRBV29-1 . CSVEQGGYTEAFF TGCAGCGTTGAGCAGGGCGGGTATACTGAAGCTTTCTTT
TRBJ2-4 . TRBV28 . CASRRLWRPDKNIQYF TGTGCCAGCCGGCGTCTCTGGAGGCCGGATAAAAACATTCAGTACTTC
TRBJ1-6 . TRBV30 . CAWSRGVRGNSPLHF TGTGCCTGGTCGAGGGGGGTACGAGGCAATTCACCCCTCCACTTT